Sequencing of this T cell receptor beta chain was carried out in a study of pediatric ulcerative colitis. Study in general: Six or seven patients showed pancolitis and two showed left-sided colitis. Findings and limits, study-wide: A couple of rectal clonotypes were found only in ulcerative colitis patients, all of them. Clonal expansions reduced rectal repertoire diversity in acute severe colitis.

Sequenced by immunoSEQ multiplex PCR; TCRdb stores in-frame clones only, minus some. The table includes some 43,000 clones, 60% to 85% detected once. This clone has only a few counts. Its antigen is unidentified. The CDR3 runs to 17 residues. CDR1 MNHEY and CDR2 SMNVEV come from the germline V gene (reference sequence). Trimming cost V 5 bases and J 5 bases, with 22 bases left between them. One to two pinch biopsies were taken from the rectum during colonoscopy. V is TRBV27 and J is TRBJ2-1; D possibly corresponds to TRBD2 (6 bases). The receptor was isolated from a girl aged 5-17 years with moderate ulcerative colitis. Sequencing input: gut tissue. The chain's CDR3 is CASSHISRGEQDNEQFF. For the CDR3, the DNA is TGTGCCAGCAGTCACATTTCGCGGGGCGAACAAGACAATGAGCAGTTCTTC.